Sequencing of this TCR beta chain was carried out in a study of CD8 T cells in Susac syndrome. For the study at large: Intravenous immunoglobulin alone or corticosteroids were being given to patients with Susac syndrome at blood draw, unless they were therapy-naive.

RNA totalling roughly 0.5 to 1 ug underwent reverse transcription with random hexamers. By means of immunoSEQ multiplex PCR, TCR beta CDR3 spanning 54 Vbeta and 13 Jbeta underwent amplification. Using its own MiXCR run on the immunoSEQ multiplex PCR reads, TCRdb lists one record per CDR3 protein. The sample shows around 170,000 distinct CDR3 sequences, approximately 95% of them seen only once. TCR beta sequencing was performed on blood CD8+ and CD4+ T cells. The V and J ends lost 5 bases and 0 bases, in that order; junction bases with no gene match: 10. CDR3 size: 17 residues. Germline-derived CDR1 and CDR2 are KGHDR and SFDVKD.

Sequenced input: CD8+ T cells from PBMCs. This clonotype originated in a human donor with Susac syndrome. The chain has TRBV24-1 and TRBJ1-2; 8 bases match TRBD1. The CDR3 DNA reads as TGTGCCACCAGTGTCCCGAGGTGGGACAGGTCTAACTATGGCTACACCTTC. Amino acid sequence: CATSVPRWDRSNYGYTF.